This TCR beta chain was documented in a study of CD8 T cells in ankylosing spondylitis. Making the TCR beta libraries involved quantitative 5'-RACE with molecular barcodes. TCRdb called the 5' RACE reads again in MiXCR, with one record for every CDR3 protein. This table has 200,000 to 300,000 distinct CDR3 sequences, 7.5% to 9% appearing once. With 0 bases removed from V and 1 base from J, the gap between germline ends came to 13 bases. The CDR3 runs to 16 residues. Germline loops: CDR1 MGHRA, CDR2 YSYEKL. This clonotype was detected only a few times. This sequence joins TRBV4-1 and TRBJ2-7, with D possibly TRBD1 on 5 matching bases. Sequenced input: blood, either unsorted or a sorted T cell fraction (not recorded which). This sequence was found in a male donor with ankylosing spondylitis or in good health (not recorded which). CDR3 protein: CASSQDLQGGSYEQYF. CDR3 DNA sequence: TGCGCCAGCAGCCAAGATCTCCAGGGTGGATCCTACGAGCAGTACTTC.